In its sample, the clone carrying this T cell receptor beta chain is medium-sized (0.01 to 0.1%). The antigen is unknown. This record belongs to a study of liver allograft versus peripheral blood T cells. The wider study: The study compared liver allograft T cell receptor repertoires against peripheral blood repertoires of liver transplant recipients. Points from the study as a whole: Reportedly, the T cell receptor repertoires inside liver allografts were not the same as those in peripheral blood.

The CDR3 extends over 15 amino acids. V gave up 1 base and J gave up 1 base, with 10 bases separating them. Germline V gives CDR1 KGHSH, CDR2 LQKENI. TCRdb processed the reads anew with MiXCR; each CDR3 protein has one entry. Here the sample spans 8,500 to 14,000 distinct CDR3 sequences, under 30% being singletons. This clonotype was sampled from a human patient who had a liver transplant. A subset of T cells may come from the graft donor. V is TRBV18 and J is TRBJ1-2; weak D call: TRBD1 (6 bases). The CDR3 DNA reads as TGTGCCAGCTCACCACGTGGGGGCCGTAACTATGGCTACACCTTC. Translation: CASSPRGGRNYGYTF.